Shown below are 10 T cell receptor beta chains from a single sample sequenced in a study of blood T cells in healthy people across ages. Then a second PCR, running roughly 7 to 11 cycles, was carried out with a sample-barcoded 5' primer and a J-beta primer mix. From the 5' RACE reads, TCRdb called clonotypes with MiXCR, one entry per CDR3 protein. The profile covers roughly 800,000 distinct CDR3 sequences, with just under 25% appearing a single time and 9.4% taken by the ten largest. This same sample was also taken into another study, of T cells of mothers and their children.

The sequencing input was blood. The receptor source for this set is a boy between 5 and 17 years old in good health.

The rearrangement uses TRBV28 and TRBJ2-4, with a tentative D call TRBD1 (6 bases). V was clipped by 5 bases and J by 2 bases, with 13 bases between them. The CDR3 is 15 amino acids. Germline V CDR1 and CDR2: MDHEN, SYDVKM. The DNA for the CDR3 is TGTGCCAGCAGTCCACCCCGGGACACCAAAAACATTCAGTACTTC. Amino acids: CASSPPRDTKNIQYF.

CDR3 amino acids: CSVGLGGSYGYTF. The DNA for the CDR3 is TGCAGCGTTGGGTTAGGGGGAAGCTATGGCTACACCTTC. The gene calls are TRBV29-1 and TRBJ1-2; D possibly corresponds to TRBD1 (6 bases). Trimming left V 4 bases short and J 4 bases short, with 13 bases between. This CDR3 contains 13 residues. Germline V gene data show CDR1 as SQVTM and CDR2 as ANQGSEA.

The chain has TRBV29-1 and TRBJ2-5; TRBD2 matches 10 bases. Germline CDR1 is SQVTM and CDR2 is ANQGSEA. The junction had 0 bases not matched to a gene; V was cut back by 7 bases and J by 1 base. CDR3 length: 12 amino acids. CDR3 nucleotide sequence: TGCAGCGCTAGCGGGGGCCAAGAGACCCAGTACTTC. Translating gives CSASGGQETQYF.

This clonotype was seen a single time. A read error may explain this, as a much larger clone is one base away. The rearrangement uses TRBV27 and TRBJ2-3, with 11 bases identical to TRBD2. Germline assignment: CDR1 MNHEY and CDR2 SMNVEV (reference sequence). CDR3 length: 15 residues. Germline trimming cut 6 bases from V and 2 bases from J; bases unmatched to any gene: 4. CDR3 nucleotides: TGTGCCAGCAGCCGGGGACTAGCGGACACAGATACGCAGTATTTT. Amino acid sequence: CASSRGLADTDTQYF.

This sequence joins TRBV7-8 and TRBJ2-7; 8 nucleotides agree with TRBD1. The CDR3 runs to 14 residues. Germline V lookup: CDR1 SGHVS, CDR2 FQNEAQ. J was trimmed by 4 bases and V by 5 bases; bases with no gene match: 7. The CDR3 loop reads CASSPGGTGYEQYF. The CDR3, as DNA: TGTGCCAGCAGCCCAGGGGGCACAGGGTACGAGCAGTACTTC.

In this sample, this clonotype turned up a few times. The rearrangement joins TRBV3-1 to TRBJ1-2; D is ambiguous. With 1 base removed from V and 4 bases from J, the gap between germline ends came to 13 bases. This CDR3 has 15 residues. Germline V gene data show CDR1 as LGHDT and CDR2 as YNNKEL (reference sequence). The CDR3 sequence is CASSQGTQLSYGYTF. CDR3 bases: TGTGCCAGCAGCCAAGGGACTCAACTATCCTATGGCTACACCTTC.

V is TRBV7-2 and J is TRBJ2-1; D is possibly TRBD1 or TRBD2 (5 bases each). The CDR3 loop spans 14 amino acids. Trimming took 5 bases from V and 6 from J, leaving 14 bases between them. The germline gives CDR1 SGHTA, CDR2 FQGNSA. Here the CDR3 DNA reads TGTGCCAGCAGCCCGGGACCTTTCCCCAATGAGCAGTTCTTC. Translation gives CASSPGPFPNEQFF. The whole variable domain, remainder taken from reference TRBV7-2 and TRBJ2-1, is GAGVSQSPSNKVTEKGKDVELRCDPISGHTALYWYRQSLGQGLEFLIYFQGNSAPDKSGLPSDRFSAERTGGSVSTLTIQRTQQEDSAVYLCASSPGPFPNEQFFGPGTRLTVL.

The chain uses TRBV6-1 and TRBJ1-6, with 7 bases lining up with TRBD1. Trimming at V came to 7 bases and at J to 6 bases, leaving 6 bases not matched to a gene. CDR1 MNHNS and CDR2 SASEGT come from the germline V gene. The CDR3 loop spans 14 amino acids. The CDR3 loop reads CASNLQGSNSPLHF. The CDR3 region has the DNA TGTGCCAGCAACTTACAGGGGTCTAATTCACCCCTCCACTTT.

This chain joins TRBV7-2 and TRBJ2-5; the D gene could be TRBD1 or TRBD2 (6 bases each). The better agreement between TRBJ2-7 and the DNA end casts doubt on the J call. From germline, CDR1 is SGHTA and CDR2 FQGNSA. The CDR3 length is 13 residues. The CDR3 is CASSSRGDYEQYF. The CDR3 DNA is TGTGCCAGCAGCTCTAGGGGGGACTACGAGCAGTACTTC.

The V gene is TRBV7-9, the J gene TRBJ2-5; 8 bases map to TRBD1. This CDR3 is built from 16 residues. The ends lost 4 bases at V and 4 bases at J; junction bases unmatched: 11. Looked up from germline, CDR1 is SEHNR and CDR2 is FQNEAQ (reference sequence). The CDR3 region is CASSSTGVGVGETQYF. The DNA for the CDR3 is TGTGCCAGCAGCTCGACAGGGGTTGGTGTAGGAGAGACCCAGTACTTC.